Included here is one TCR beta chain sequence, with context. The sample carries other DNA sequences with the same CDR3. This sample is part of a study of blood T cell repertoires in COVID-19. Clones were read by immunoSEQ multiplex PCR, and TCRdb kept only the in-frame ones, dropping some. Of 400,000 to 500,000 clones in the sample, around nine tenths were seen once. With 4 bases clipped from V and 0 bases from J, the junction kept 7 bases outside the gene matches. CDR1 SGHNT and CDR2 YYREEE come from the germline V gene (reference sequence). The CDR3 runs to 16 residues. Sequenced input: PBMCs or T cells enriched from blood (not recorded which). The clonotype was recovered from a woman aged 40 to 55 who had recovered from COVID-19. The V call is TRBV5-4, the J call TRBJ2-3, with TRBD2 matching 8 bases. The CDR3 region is CASSPGTSRSTDTQYF. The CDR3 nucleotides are TGTGCCAGCAGCCCTGGGACTAGTCGAAGCACAGATACGCAGTATTTT. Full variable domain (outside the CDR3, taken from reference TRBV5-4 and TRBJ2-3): ETGVTQSPTHLIKTRGQQVTLRCSSQSGHNTVSWYQQALGQGPQFIFQYYREEENGRGNFPPRFSGLQFPNYSSELNVNALELDDSALYLCASSPGTSRSTDTQYFGPGTRLTVL.